These 20 T cell receptor beta chains were sequenced from one sample in a study of blood T cells in healthy people across ages. Sample-barcoded 5' priming and a J-beta primer mix drove a second PCR of about 6 to 12 cycles. TCRdb independently ran MiXCR on the 5' RACE reads; one entry per CDR3 protein. The sample shows around 1.5 million distinct CDR3 sequences, around 39% of them seen only once. The sequencing input was blood. These receptors came from a woman younger than 30 in good health.

The V and J genes are TRBV29-1 and TRBJ2-5; maybe TRBD2 (6 bases). This CDR3 has 11 residues. V was clipped by 4 bases and J by 4 bases, with 7 bases between them. The germline gives CDR1 SQVTM, CDR2 ANQGSEA. The CDR3, as DNA: TGCAGCGTTGTGGGGGGAGAGACCCAGTACTTC. Protein: CSVVGGETQYF.

The chain recombines TRBV28 with TRBJ2-1; 9 positions agree with TRBD2. Germline assignment: CDR1 MDHEN and CDR2 SYDVKM. Trimming removed 6 bases from V and 1 base from J; junction bases left unmatched: 4. The CDR3 is 15 residues long. The CDR3, as DNA: TGTGCCAGCAGATTCGCGGGGGGGTCCTACAATGAGCAGTTCTTC. Translation gives CASRFAGGSYNEQFF.

This chain joins TRBV4-2 and TRBJ2-7, with a tentative D call TRBD2 (5 bases). The CDR3 is 13 amino acids. Germline values: CDR1 LGHNA, CDR2 YNFKEQ. V lost 6 bases and J lost 4, with 13 bases in between. CDR3 sequence: CASRPGRGYEQYF. The CDR3 coding sequence is TGTGCCAGCAGACCTGGTCGGGGTTACGAGCAGTACTTC.

J is TRBJ1-2 and V is TRBV10-3, with D perhaps matching TRBD1 (6 bases). This CDR3 is 17 amino acids long. CDR1 is ENHRY, CDR2 SYGVKD, per germline. Trimming shortened V by 0 bases and J by 4 bases, and 18 bases separated the two germline ends. The CDR3, as DNA: TGTGCCATCAGTGAGTCGGAGAGCACAGGGAGAGGCTATGGCTACACCTTC. Its protein is CAISESESTGRGYGYTF.

This chain connects TRBV4-1 to TRBJ2-1, with TRBD2 matching 13 bases. V was clipped by 0 bases and J by 7 bases; unmatched bases: 6. Germline V gene sequence: CDR1 MGHRA, CDR2 YSYEKL. This CDR3 comprises 17 residues. Here the CDR3 reads CASSQDRTSGSRNEQFF. CDR3 coding DNA: TGCGCCAGCAGCCAAGACCGGACTAGCGGGAGTCGAAATGAGCAGTTCTTC.

About this clonotype: The junction and the germline gene differ at one end; a read error may be behind it. This sequence joins TRBV10-3 and TRBJ2-3, with unresolved D. The CDR3 consists of 13 residues. Looked up from germline, CDR1 is ENHRY and CDR2 is SYGVKD. The CDR3 protein is CAFRTENTDTQYF. The CDR3 DNA follows: TGTGCCTTCAGGACGGAGAACACAGATACGCAGTATTTT.

This chain connects TRBV20-1 to TRBJ2-7, with unresolved D. Trimming shortened V by 2 bases and J by 1 base, and 12 bases separated the two germline ends. This CDR3 comprises 14 residues. Germline CDR1 and CDR2: DFQATT and SNEGSKA (reference sequence). CDR3 region: CSARLGLSSYEQYF. DNA of the CDR3: TGCAGTGCTAGACTCGGGCTTTCGTCCTACGAGCAGTACTTC.

The gene calls are TRBV27 and TRBJ2-4; D is ambiguous. Between the trimmed V and J ends, which lost 6 bases and 5 bases, there was a span of 5 bases. From germline, CDR1 is MNHEY and CDR2 SMNVEV (reference sequence). The CDR3 loop spans 11 amino acids. This chain's CDR3 is CASRVENIQYF. Written as DNA, the CDR3 is TGTGCCAGCAGGGTAGAAAACATTCAGTACTTC.

This clonotype was detected a few times. The V gene is TRBV4-1, the J gene TRBJ1-2, with 7 nucleotides matching TRBD1. Germline-derived CDR1 and CDR2 are MGHRA and YSYEKL. The V segment lost 0 bases and the J segment 3 bases; nucleotides outside the gene matches: 4. The CDR3 spans 15 residues. CDR3 in amino acids: CASSQEGTEHYGYTF. The CDR3 DNA reads as TGCGCCAGCAGCCAAGAAGGGACAGAACACTATGGCTACACCTTC.

The chain carries TRBV20-1 and TRBJ2-2; D remains ambiguous. Germline assignment: CDR1 DFQATT and CDR2 SNEGSKA (reference sequence). The CDR3 runs 12 residues. V lost 2 bases, J lost 7 bases, and 8 bases lay in between. Here the CDR3 reads CSARPWRGELFF. In DNA, the CDR3 is TGCAGTGCTAGACCGTGGCGCGGGGAGCTGTTTTTT.

This clonotype was detected many times. The chain joins TRBV6-5 to TRBJ2-7; TRBD2 agrees at 11 bases. The ends lost 0 bases at V and 3 bases at J; junction bases unmatched: 4. The V gene's germline CDR1 is MNHEY and CDR2 SVGAGI. The CDR3 length is 16 residues. CDR3 nucleotide sequence: TGTGCCAGCAGTTACTCGAGACTAGCGGGAAACTACGAGCAGTACTTC. This encodes CASSYSRLAGNYEQYF.

The chain's CDR3 is CASSFLFDRGKNYGYTF. The CDR3 coding sequence is TGCGCCAGCAGCTTCCTTTTTGACAGGGGTAAAAACTATGGCTACACCTTC. The V gene is TRBV5-1, the J gene TRBJ1-2; 8 bases line up with TRBD1. The V gene end was trimmed by 2 bases and the J gene end by 2 bases; junction bases not matched to a gene: 11. The CDR3 runs to 17 residues. Germline lookup yields CDR1 SGHRS and CDR2 YFSETQ.

This chain joins TRBV29-1 and TRBJ2-1; D possibly uses TRBD1 or TRBD2 (5 bases each). CDR1 and CDR2 from the germline V gene are SQVTM and ANQGSEA. V was shortened by 2 bases and J by 13 bases, with 12 bases between the two germline ends. The CDR3 covers 11 residues. CDR3: CSVEIGDDQFF. The DNA for the CDR3 is TGCAGCGTTGAAATCGGGGACGACCAGTTCTTC.

This clonotype was found a few times. This chain connects TRBV2 to TRBJ2-4, with a possible D match to TRBD1 (5 bases). Germline loops: CDR1 SNHLY, CDR2 FYNNEI. This CDR3 spans 13 amino acids. The V and J ends lost 4 bases and 7 bases respectively, with 11 bases between them. Written as DNA, the CDR3 is TGTGCCAGCAGTGGGGCAGGGCTGAACATTCAGTACTTC. Protein product: CASSGAGLNIQYF.

This clonotype was counted a few times. The chain recombines TRBV29-1 with TRBJ2-4; 9 bases are shared with TRBD1. The J call may be mistaken, given a closer DNA end match to TRBJ2-7. The CDR3 has 14 amino acids. Germline lookup yields CDR1 SQVTM and CDR2 ANQGSEA. DNA for the CDR3: TGCAGCGTTGGGCTCGGGACAGGGAATTACGAGCAGTACTTC. This gives the protein CSVGLGTGNYEQYF.

The chain links TRBV7-2 to TRBJ2-7; 10 bases match TRBD1. The V segment lost 7 bases and the J segment 0 bases; nucleotides outside the gene matches: 3. CDR1 and CDR2 (germline): SGHTA, FQGNSA. This CDR3 has 14 amino acids. The CDR3 loop reads CASKGQGLSYEQYF. CDR3 DNA sequence: TGTGCCAGCAAGGGACAGGGGCTCTCCTACGAGCAGTACTTC.

This clonotype was found many times. The chain joins TRBV27 to TRBJ2-3; unclear D gene. Deletions cut 2 bases from V and 4 bases from J, with 7 bases between. The germline gives CDR1 MNHEY, CDR2 SMNVEV (reference sequence). The CDR3 loop spans 13 amino acids. Written as DNA, the CDR3 is TGTGCCAGCAGTTTAATTCCACCAGATACGCAGTATTTT. Translating it yields CASSLIPPDTQYF.

The chain combines TRBV4-1 with TRBJ2-3; 8 bases fit TRBD1. The CDR3 sequence is 15 residues long. CDR1 and CDR2 (germline): MGHRA, YSYEKL. Trimming removed 1 base from V and 3 bases from J; junction bases left unmatched: 3. CDR3 coding DNA: TGCGCCAGCAGCCAAGGACAGGGGAGGACAGATACGCAGTATTTT. Amino acid sequence: CASSQGQGRTDTQYF.

The chain combines TRBV5-1 with TRBJ2-3; tentatively, D is TRBD1 or TRBD2 (5 bases each). The V and J ends lost 4 bases and 4 bases respectively, with 19 bases between them. Germline-derived CDR1 and CDR2 are SGHRS and YFSETQ. CDR3 length: 16 amino acids. The CDR3 protein is CASSRGGQGGSDTQYF. The CDR3 nucleotides are TGCGCCAGCAGCCGGGGTGGCCAGGGTGGGTCAGATACGCAGTATTTT.

V gene TRBV7-2 combines with J gene TRBJ2-5; 7 positions agree with TRBD2. The germline V gene has CDR1 SGHTA and CDR2 FQGNSA. The CDR3 loop spans 14 amino acids. V trimming: 5 bases; J trimming: 4 bases; junction bases outside the gene matches: 7. CDR3 in amino acids: CASSPAGVRETQYF. CDR3 DNA: TGTGCCAGCAGCCCCGCGGGAGTAAGAGAGACCCAGTACTTC.